This T cell receptor beta chain comes out of a study of blood T cell repertoires in COVID-19. Study context: Sample material is recorded as cDNA or gDNA derived from T cells, B-cell-depleted T cells, or PBMCs.

This clone was seen only a few times. In the authors' methods: Amplification of reference gene primers provided the estimated nucleated cell counts. Profiled with immunoSEQ multiplex PCR; TCRdb holds only in-frame clones, not every one. V and J calls and clone size come straight from that table; D and trimming were deduced from the DNA. The sample yields around 250,000 clones, around 84% seen once. The CDR3 is 17 residues long. CDR1 and CDR2 (germline): SGDLS, YYNGEE. Germline trimming cut 3 bases from V and 7 bases from J; bases unmatched to any gene: 14. The chain combines TRBV9 with TRBJ2-1, with 9 bases fitting TRBD1. The specimen was peripheral blood. The TCR originated in a woman under 30 with acute or convalescent COVID-19. CDR3 nucleotides: TGTGCCAGCAGCGCCTCCCCCGGGACAGGGATTTCGAATGAGCAGTTCTTC. Its protein is CASSASPGTGISNEQFF.